This TCR beta chain stems from a study of Graves' ophthalmopathy and Graves' hyperthyroidism. The diagnosis combined clinical symptoms, thyroxine, TRAb, thyroid ultrasound and orbital computed tomography scans. Study-wide results and caveats: Blood repertoires reportedly contained most expanded thyroid clonotypes above 0.001 frequency.

A few counts support this clonotype. Its antigen remains unknown. The CDR3 runs 15 residues. Trimming removed 5 bases from V and 5 bases from J, with 18 bases in between. Per germline, CDR1 SGHTA and CDR2 FQGNSA. As the template, RNA transcripts were used to amplify TCR beta CDR3 regions. First-round RT-PCR with HTBI primers preceded a second-round multiplex PCR. TCRdb itself ran the multiplex PCR reads through MiXCR, one entry per CDR3 protein. The sample comprises under 800,000 distinct CDR3 sequences, about 20% of which are singletons, and approximately 7.7% rests with the top ten. The TCR was taken from a woman aged 18-35 years with stable Graves' hyperthyroidism. Some clones in this sample may be carry-over from other donors' samples. Sequencing was performed on peripheral blood. The chain has TRBV7-2 and TRBJ2-5; a possible D gene is TRBD1 (6 bases). The CDR3 spells CASSPGDVNGETQYF. CDR3 sequence (DNA): TGTGCCAGCAGCCCAGGGGACGTAAATGGGGAGACCCAGTACTTC. The full variable domain, completed using reference TRBV7-2 and TRBJ2-5, is GAGVSQSPSNKVTEKGKDVELRCDPISGHTALYWYRQSLGQGLEFLIYFQGNSAPDKSGLPSDRFSAERTGGSVSTLTIQRTQQEDSAVYLCASSPGDVNGETQYFGPGTRLLVL.